Each of the 22 T cell receptor beta chains below was sequenced from the same sample in a study of radiation and T cells in renal cell carcinoma. Data came from immunoSEQ multiplex PCR; TCRdb stores just in-frame clones and leaves some out. Of about 140,000 clones in the sample, around four fifths are singletons; the top ten hold roughly 23%. As for time point: baseline pretreatment blood. This sample's treatment: 15 Gy SBRT to primary tumor, nephrectomy 4 weeks later. Sequencing was performed on blood, taken from a patient whose treatment included radiotherapy and nephrectomy. These TCRs come from a woman aged 45-59 years with renal cell carcinoma.

The rearrangement joins TRBV6-5 to TRBJ1-2; D is unclear. Germline CDR1 MNHEY, CDR2 SVGAGI. V lost 8 bases, J lost 2 bases, and 15 bases lay in between. The CDR3 has 14 residues. The CDR3 nucleotides read TGTGCCAGCCGTGTGGGTGGGATCAACTATGGCTACACCTTC. Its translation: CASRVGGINYGYTF.

This rearrangement joins TRBV30 to TRBJ2-7; TRBD1 aligns across 7 bases. Germline V gene data show CDR1 as GTSNPN and CDR2 as SVGIG (reference sequence). Trimming at V came to 3 bases and at J to 3 bases, leaving 11 bases not matched to a gene. The CDR3 runs to 15 residues. The CDR3 DNA sequence: TGTGCCTGGAGGCGTAGACAGGGTCTTTTCTACGAGCAGTACTTC. The encoded protein is CAWRRRQGLFYEQYF.

This chain links TRBV7-9 with TRBJ2-7; 9 bases line up with TRBD1. This CDR3 has 19 residues. With 3 bases clipped from V and 0 bases from J, the junction kept 15 bases outside the gene matches. Per germline, CDR1 SEHNR and CDR2 FQNEAQ (reference sequence). In DNA form, the CDR3 reads TGTGCCAGCAGCTTTTCGGCGACAGGGGGGAGCCCGAGCTCCTACGAGCAGTACTTC. As protein: CASSFSATGGSPSSYEQYF.

J is TRBJ1-3 and V is TRBV5-1; 8 positions agree with TRBD1. V lost 5 bases and J lost 4; bases outside the gene matches: 5. The V gene's germline CDR1 is SGHRS and CDR2 YFSETQ. This CDR3 spans 14 amino acids. CDR3 loop: CASSFQGAGNTIYF. CDR3 nucleotide sequence: TGCGCCAGCAGTTTCCAGGGGGCCGGAAACACCATATATTTT.

The chain couples TRBV6-5 to TRBJ2-3; 7 nucleotides align to TRBD1. This CDR3 has 14 amino acids. Trimming cost V 6 bases and J 5 bases; bases outside gene matches: 8. The germline gives CDR1 MNHEY, CDR2 SVGAGI. The CDR3 nucleotides read TGTGCCAGCAGACTAACAGGGGCCGGAGATACGCAGTATTTT. Translating gives CASRLTGAGDTQYF.

This clone was found once. The chain has TRBV7-2 and TRBJ1-2; 7 nucleotides agree with TRBD1. CDR1 SGHTA and CDR2 FQGNSA come from the germline V gene. The CDR3 extends over 14 amino acids. V lost 5 bases, J lost 8 bases, and 11 bases stayed unmatched. CDR3 protein: CASSAQGDIVGYTF. In DNA form, the CDR3 reads TGTGCCAGCAGCGCTCAGGGGGATATAGTGGGCTACACCTTC.

This sequence joins TRBV4-3 and TRBJ2-7; the match to TRBD2 covers 9 bases. V was pared by 0 bases and J by 7 bases, with 1 base of the junction left unmatched. Germline-derived CDR1 and CDR2 are LGHNA and YSLEER. The length of the CDR3 is 13 residues. The CDR3 protein is CASSQDLAGEQYF. The DNA for the CDR3 is TGCGCCAGCAGCCAAGATCTAGCGGGAGAGCAGTACTTC.

The chain uses TRBV27 and TRBJ2-7; unclear D gene. CDR3 length equals 14 residues. Germline V lookup: CDR1 MNHEY, CDR2 SMNVEV (reference sequence). Deletions cut 4 bases from V and 5 bases from J, with 15 bases between. The CDR3 spells CASSSRVYTDEQYF. CDR3 sequence (DNA): TGTGCCAGCAGTTCTAGGGTCTATACGGACGAGCAGTACTTC.

This clone has a single count. The chain joins TRBV5-1 to TRBJ2-1; 7 positions agree with TRBD2. V dropped 2 bases and J dropped 5; count of bases not matched to a gene: 4. The germline CDR1 and CDR2 sequences are SGHRS and YFSETQ. This CDR3 contains 14 residues. As DNA, the CDR3 is TGCGCCAGCAGCTTAGGGGACTACCACAATGAGCAGTTCTTC. Translated, it gives CASSLGDYHNEQFF.

The table lists this clone with a few counts. The rearrangement joins TRBV5-6 to TRBJ1-5; tentatively, D is TRBD1 (5 bases). Per germline, CDR1 SGHDT and CDR2 YYEEEE. This CDR3 contains 15 residues. The V and J ends lost 0 bases and 1 base respectively, with 8 bases between them. Here the CDR3 reads CASSLEGVSNQPQHF. In nucleotides, the CDR3 is TGTGCCAGCAGCTTGGAAGGGGTGAGCAATCAGCCCCAGCATTTT.

This chain connects TRBV15 to TRBJ2-5; D is ambiguous. The V gene's germline CDR1 is LNHNV and CDR2 YYDKDF (reference sequence). Trimming removed 1 base at V and 4 bases at J, with 7 bases between. This CDR3 contains 13 residues. CDR3 DNA: TGTGCCACCAGCAGAGTATGGTCAGAGACCCAGTACTTC. Translation gives CATSRVWSETQYF.

The chain's CDR3 is CAISVGGRTDTQYF. The CDR3 DNA sequence: TGTGCCATCAGTGTAGGGGGGAGGACAGATACGCAGTATTTT. The chain recombines TRBV10-3 with TRBJ2-3, with D perhaps assigned TRBD1 or TRBD2 (6 bases each). Trimming took 4 bases from V and 3 from J, leaving 11 bases between them. The CDR3 covers 14 residues. Germline V gene lookup returns CDR1 ENHRY and CDR2 SYGVKD.

V usage is TRBV4-3 and J usage is TRBJ2-7; D ambiguous. The V and J ends lost 4 bases and 0 bases respectively, with 13 bases between them. This CDR3 is built from 15 residues. Per germline, CDR1 LGHNA and CDR2 YSLEER. CDR3 in DNA: TGCGCCAGCAGCCCCCACCCCAGCGACTCCTACGAGCAGTACTTC. This sequence encodes CASSPHPSDSYEQYF.

To note about this clone: A junction end diverges from the germline sequence, so it may reflect a read error. J is TRBJ2-1 and V is TRBV28; 8 bases match TRBD2. The CDR3 is 11 amino acids. Germline loops: CDR1 MDHEN, CDR2 SYDVKM. The DNA for the CDR3 is TGTGCCAGCAGTTTTCCCGGGGGGGTTGTCTTC. This encodes CASSFPGGVVF.

The V call is TRBV4-1, the J call TRBJ1-3; unclear D gene. Per the germline V gene, CDR1 is MGHRA and CDR2 is YSYEKL. The CDR3 runs 13 residues. Trimming left V 6 bases short and J 6 bases short, with 12 bases between. The CDR3 region has the DNA TGCGCCAGCAGGTTCCTTGGTGAAAACACCATATATTTT. Translated, it gives CASRFLGENTIYF.

The chain employs TRBV9 and TRBJ1-1; 7 positions agree with TRBD1. The J segment lost 4 bases and the V segment lost 0 bases, leaving 9 bases of the junction unmatched. From germline, CDR1 is SGDLS and CDR2 YYNGEE. This CDR3 comprises 16 residues. The CDR3 sequence: CASSVANRGAGTEAFF. The CDR3 region has the DNA TGTGCCAGCAGCGTAGCGAACAGGGGCGCCGGCACTGAAGCTTTCTTT.

The chain recombines TRBV6-6 with TRBJ1-2, with D possibly matching TRBD1 (6 bases). Trimming removed 8 bases from V and 5 bases from J, with 18 bases in between. Germline lookup yields CDR1 MNHNY and CDR2 SVGAGI (reference sequence). The CDR3 runs 14 residues. The CDR3: CASGPEGGGYGYTF. CDR3 DNA sequence: TGTGCCAGCGGTCCCGAGGGGGGTGGGTATGGCTACACCTTC.

The rearrangement uses TRBV4-1 and TRBJ2-3; no definite D call. V was shortened by 3 bases and J by 4 bases, with 14 bases between the two germline ends. The germline CDR1 and CDR2 sequences are MGHRA and YSYEKL. The length of the CDR3 is 15 residues. CDR3 loop: CASSHRVGTADTQYF. CDR3 bases: TGCGCCAGCAGCCACCGCGTGGGTACAGCAGATACGCAGTATTTT.

The chain combines TRBV4-1 with TRBJ2-6; tentatively, D is TRBD1 or TRBD2 (5 bases each). The ends were cut back, 7 bases at V and 0 bases at J, with 13 bases in the middle. The CDR3 sequence is 16 residues long. Germline V gives CDR1 MGHRA, CDR2 YSYEKL. CDR3 region: CASTPGRISGANVLTF. In DNA, the CDR3 is TGCGCCAGCACCCCGGGACGGATCTCTGGGGCCAACGTCCTGACTTTC.

The V gene is TRBV14, the J gene TRBJ2-5; TRBD1 aligns across 7 bases. There are 15 residues in the CDR3. CDR1 SGHDN and CDR2 FVKESK come from the germline V gene. V dropped 2 bases and J dropped 1; count of bases not matched to a gene: 4. The CDR3 sequence is CASSQITGAQETQYF. CDR3 DNA sequence: TGTGCCAGCAGCCAAATAACAGGGGCCCAAGAGACCCAGTACTTC.

V usage is TRBV10-1 and J usage is TRBJ1-5; 10 nucleotides align to TRBD1. Germline values: CDR1 WNHNN, CDR2 SYGVQD (reference sequence). The CDR3 consists of 18 residues. The junction had 12 bases not matched to a gene; V was cut back by 7 bases and J by 0 bases. This CDR3 is CASKTPGQGKISNQPQHF. DNA for the CDR3: TGCGCCAGCAAAACGCCGGGACAGGGGAAAATTAGCAATCAGCCCCAGCATTTT.

The rearrangement uses TRBV7-2 and TRBJ2-7; 7 bases agree with TRBD2. This CDR3 is 15 amino acids long. Germline CDR1 is SGHTA and CDR2 is FQGNSA. The ends lost 1 base at V and 5 bases at J; junction bases unmatched: 8. The CDR3 here is CASSLDSGIFNEQYF. CDR3 DNA: TGTGCCAGCAGCTTAGACAGCGGGATTTTCAACGAGCAGTACTTC.